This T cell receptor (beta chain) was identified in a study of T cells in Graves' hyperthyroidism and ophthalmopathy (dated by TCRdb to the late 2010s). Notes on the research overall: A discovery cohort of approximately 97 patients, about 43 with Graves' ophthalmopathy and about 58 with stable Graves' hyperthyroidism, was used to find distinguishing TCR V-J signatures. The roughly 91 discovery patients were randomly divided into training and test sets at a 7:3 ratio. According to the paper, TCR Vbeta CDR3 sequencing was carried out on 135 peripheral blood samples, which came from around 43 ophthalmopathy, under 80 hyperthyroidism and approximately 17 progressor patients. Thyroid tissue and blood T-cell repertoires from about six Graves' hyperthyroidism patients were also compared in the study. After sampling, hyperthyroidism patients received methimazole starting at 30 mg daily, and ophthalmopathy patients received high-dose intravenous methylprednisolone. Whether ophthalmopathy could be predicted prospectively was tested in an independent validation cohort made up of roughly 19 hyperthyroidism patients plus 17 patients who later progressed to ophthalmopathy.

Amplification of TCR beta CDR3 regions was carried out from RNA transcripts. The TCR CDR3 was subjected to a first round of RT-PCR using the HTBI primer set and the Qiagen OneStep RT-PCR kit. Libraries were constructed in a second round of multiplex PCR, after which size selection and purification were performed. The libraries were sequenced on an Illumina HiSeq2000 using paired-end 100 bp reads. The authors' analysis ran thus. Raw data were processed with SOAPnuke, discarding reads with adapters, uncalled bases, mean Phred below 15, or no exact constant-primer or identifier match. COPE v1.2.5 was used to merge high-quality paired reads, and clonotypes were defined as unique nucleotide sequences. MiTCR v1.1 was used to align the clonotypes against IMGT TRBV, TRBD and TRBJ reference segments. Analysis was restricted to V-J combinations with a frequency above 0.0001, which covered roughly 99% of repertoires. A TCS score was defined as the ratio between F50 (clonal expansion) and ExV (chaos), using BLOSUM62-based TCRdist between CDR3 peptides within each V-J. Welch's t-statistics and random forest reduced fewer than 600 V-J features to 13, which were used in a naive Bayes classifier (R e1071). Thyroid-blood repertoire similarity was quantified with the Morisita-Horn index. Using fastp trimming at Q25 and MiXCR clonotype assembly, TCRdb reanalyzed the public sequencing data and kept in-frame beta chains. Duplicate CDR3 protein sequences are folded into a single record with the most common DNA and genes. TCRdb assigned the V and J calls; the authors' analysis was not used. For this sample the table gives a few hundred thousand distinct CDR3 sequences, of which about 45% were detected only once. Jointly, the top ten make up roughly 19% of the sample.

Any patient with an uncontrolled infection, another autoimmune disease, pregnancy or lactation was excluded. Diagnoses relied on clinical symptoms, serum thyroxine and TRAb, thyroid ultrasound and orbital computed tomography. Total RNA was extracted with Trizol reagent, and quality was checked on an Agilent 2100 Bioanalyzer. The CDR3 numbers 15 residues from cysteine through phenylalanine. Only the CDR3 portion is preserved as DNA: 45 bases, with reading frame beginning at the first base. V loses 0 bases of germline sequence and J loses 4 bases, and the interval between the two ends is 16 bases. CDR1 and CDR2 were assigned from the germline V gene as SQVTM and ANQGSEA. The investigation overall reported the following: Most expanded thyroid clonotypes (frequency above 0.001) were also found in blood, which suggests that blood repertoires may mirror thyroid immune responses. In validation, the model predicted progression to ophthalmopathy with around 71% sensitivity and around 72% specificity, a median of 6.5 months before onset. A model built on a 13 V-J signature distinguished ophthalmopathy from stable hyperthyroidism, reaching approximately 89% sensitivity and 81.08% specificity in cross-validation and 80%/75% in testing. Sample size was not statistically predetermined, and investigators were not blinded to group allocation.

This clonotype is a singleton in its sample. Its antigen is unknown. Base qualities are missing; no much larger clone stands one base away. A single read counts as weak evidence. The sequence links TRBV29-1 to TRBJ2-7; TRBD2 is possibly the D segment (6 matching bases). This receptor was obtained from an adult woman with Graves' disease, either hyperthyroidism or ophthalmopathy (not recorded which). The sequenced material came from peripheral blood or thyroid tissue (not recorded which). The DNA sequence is TGCAGCGTTGAAGAGTTGGGGGGTATCAGGTACGAGCAGTACTTC. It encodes CSVEELGGIRYEQYF.